Below, 12 T cell receptor beta chains from the same sample are listed, as sequenced in a study of early T cells in non-severe SARS-CoV-2 infection (dated by TCRdb to the early 2020s). The library relied on 5' RACE. Sequenced using a NextSeq 500. TCRdb reworked the public reads: Q25 trimming with fastp, MiXCR clone assembly, productive beta chains retained. Each record represents a unique CDR3 protein, reported with the most common genes and DNA among its rows. Here the sample has 70,000 or so distinct CDR3 sequences; approximately 11% occur a single time. The ten top clones hold 6.4% of the sample. The material sequenced was whole blood. These receptors all come from an adult who was a healthcare worker with PCR-confirmed SARS-CoV-2 infection or an uninfected control (not recorded which).

This clonotype came up a few times. The chain is built from TRBV9 and TRBJ2-3; TRBD2 matches 8 bases. This CDR3 has 15 amino acids. Germline lookup yields CDR1 SGDLS and CDR2 YYNGEE. Trimming cost V 2 bases and J 0 bases; bases outside gene matches: 2. Written as DNA, the CDR3 is TGTGCCAGCAGCGTGATAGCGGGGAGCACAGATACGCAGTATTTT. It codes for CASSVIAGSTDTQYF.

The CDR3, as DNA: TGTGCCAGCCCTCCTCCTCGATCGTACGAGCAGTACTTC. Its translation: CASPPPRSYEQYF. The chain couples TRBV6-2 or TRBV6-3 to TRBJ2-7; D is undetermined. Trimming cost V 8 bases and J 4 bases, with 15 bases left between them. Germline V gives CDR1 MNHEY, CDR2 SVGEGT. This CDR3 is built from 13 residues.

V usage is TRBV11-3 and J usage is TRBJ2-7; 11 nucleotides line up with TRBD1. The CDR3 has 15 residues. V lost 3 bases to trimming and J lost 6 bases; unmatched junction nucleotides: 7. Germline assignment: CDR1 SGHNT and CDR2 YENEEA. The CDR3 bases are TGTGCCAGCAGCTTGGGGACAGGGGGGATGATCGAGCAGTACTTC. Amino acids: CASSLGTGGMIEQYF.

Regarding this clonotype: One base away lies a much larger clone, so this may be a sequencing read error. V usage is TRBV5-6 and J usage is TRBJ1-4; the D is unclear. With 2 bases removed from V and 4 bases from J, the gap between germline ends came to 12 bases. The CDR3 length is 15 residues. Germline CDR1 SGHDT, CDR2 YYEEEE. The chain's CDR3 is CASSFVLGNNEKLFF. The CDR3 bases are TGTGCCAGCAGCTTCGTACTGGGCAATAATGAAAAACTGTTTTTT.

V is TRBV9 and J is TRBJ2-7, with D hard to call. This CDR3 comprises 14 residues. Trimming took 2 bases from V and 0 from J, leaving 9 bases between them. Germline CDR1 and CDR2: SGDLS and YYNGEE. The CDR3 spells CASSVGRFSYEQYF. The CDR3 DNA is TGTGCCAGCAGCGTCGGTCGGTTCTCCTACGAGCAGTACTTC.

This clonotype was counted between two and nine times. The V gene is TRBV10-3, the J gene TRBJ2-7; 7 bases match TRBD1. The CDR3 sequence is 15 residues long. Germline assignment: CDR1 ENHRY and CDR2 SYGVKD. V was clipped by 3 bases and J by 5 bases; unmatched bases: 10. Written as DNA, the CDR3 is TGTGCCATCAGTGAAGGAGCGAGACAGGGCAACGAGCAGTACTTC. Protein sequence: CAISEGARQGNEQYF.

In its sample, this clonotype was seen many times. V usage is TRBV11-2 and J usage is TRBJ2-1, with unresolved D. CDR1 is SGHAT, CDR2 FQNNGV, per germline. The V and J ends lost 7 bases and 0 bases respectively, with 13 bases between them. This CDR3 has 15 residues. CDR3 amino acids: CASIQYRSSYNEQFF. CDR3 nucleotide sequence: TGTGCCAGCATCCAGTATCGGAGCTCCTACAATGAGCAGTTCTTC.

There are a few counts of this clonotype. V gene TRBV20-1 combines with J gene TRBJ2-3; 8 bases are a match to TRBD2. CDR1 is DFQATT, CDR2 SNEGSKA, per germline (reference sequence). The CDR3 contains 14 residues. V dropped 4 bases and J dropped 4; count of bases not matched to a gene: 7. CDR3 residues: CSATGTRVPDTQYF. Here the CDR3 DNA reads TGCAGTGCTACCGGGACTAGGGTCCCAGATACGCAGTATTTT.

This clonotype was counted a few times. The chain joins TRBV7-2 to TRBJ2-2, with D uncertain. In germline, CDR1 is SGHTA, CDR2 FQGNSA. V shed 4 bases and J shed 1 base, with 7 bases lying between them. CDR3 length: 14 amino acids. The CDR3 sequence: CASSSRGNTGELFF. The CDR3 DNA reads TGTGCCAGCAGCTCCCGAGGGAACACCGGGGAGCTGTTTTTT.

This clonotype was found a few times. The J gene is TRBJ2-3, the V gene TRBV2, with D unclear. The V gene lost 6 bases and the J gene lost 2 bases, with 12 bases spanning the gap. Per the germline V gene, CDR1 is SNHLY and CDR2 is FYNNEI. This CDR3 region has 14 residues. CDR3: CASRAPLVTDTQYF. CDR3 DNA: TGTGCCAGCAGGGCCCCTCTAGTCACAGATACGCAGTATTTT.

This clonotype was counted only a few times. This sequence joins TRBV20-1 and TRBJ2-7; 13 bases match TRBD2. Germline V CDR1 and CDR2: DFQATT, SNEGSKA (reference sequence). Unmatched junction bases numbered 9, after V lost 2 bases and J lost 2 bases. The CDR3 is 17 amino acids. CDR3 in DNA: TGCAGTGCTAGACCCCATGGACTAGCGGGAGATCCCTACGAGCAGTACTTC. This encodes CSARPHGLAGDPYEQYF.

For this clonotype: A clone one base away is much larger, so this may be a read error. The chain employs TRBV6-1 and TRBJ2-2; TRBD1 is a possible D gene (5 bases). The CDR3 covers 13 residues. CDR1 is MNHNS and CDR2 is SASEGT in the germline V gene. The V and J ends lost 6 bases and 1 base respectively, with 6 bases between them. The CDR3 DNA follows: TGTGCCAGCAGGACAGAGAACACCGGGGAGCTGTTTTTT. It yields the protein CASRTENTGELFF.